Shown below are 4 T cell receptor beta chains from a single sample sequenced in a study of ipilimumab plus nivolumab after autologous stem cell transplantation. The data were produced by immunoSEQ multiplex PCR, yet TCRdb's version contains in-frame clones alone and is incomplete. The table lists approximately 80,000 clones, about 83% of them singletons. Material: PBMCs, obtained in a trial of ipilimumab plus nivolumab as post-transplant consolidation. These receptors were obtained from a male donor with diffuse large B-cell lymphoma.

The CDR3 protein is CASKMTGRERETQYF. The CDR3 nucleotides read TGTGCCAGCAAGATGACAGGAAGGGAACGAGAGACCCAGTACTTC. V gene TRBV27 combines with J gene TRBJ2-5; D possibly corresponds to TRBD1 (6 bases). Trimming removed 7 bases at V and 4 bases at J, with 19 bases between. This CDR3 region has 15 residues. The germline V gene has CDR1 MNHEY and CDR2 SMNVEV (reference sequence).

The chain links TRBV7-3 to TRBJ1-1, with D perhaps matching TRBD1 (6 bases). CDR3 length: 13 amino acids. V was clipped by 0 bases and J by 5 bases, with 7 bases between them. Germline lookup yields CDR1 SGHTA and CDR2 FQGTGA. For the CDR3, the DNA is TGTGCCAGCAGCTTAACAGGGGGAACTGAAGCTTTCTTT. Protein: CASSLTGGTEAFF.

The chain has TRBV2 and TRBJ1-4; a weak D match, TRBD1 (5 bases). This CDR3 region has 16 residues. Trimming shortened V by 6 bases and J by 0 bases, and 14 bases separated the two germline ends. The germline gives CDR1 SNHLY, CDR2 FYNNEI. CDR3 residues: CASRGDGTATNEKLFF. CDR3 DNA: TGTGCCAGCAGGGGGGATGGCACCGCAACTAATGAAAAACTGTTTTTT.

This chain links TRBV5-1 with TRBJ1-4; 10 bases align to TRBD1. Unmatched junction bases numbered 7, after V lost 4 bases and J lost 10 bases. Germline loops: CDR1 SGHRS, CDR2 YFSETQ. This CDR3 has 14 residues. The CDR3 DNA reads as TGCGCCAGCAGCCGGGGGACAGGGGAGCGAAAACTGTTTTTT. Its protein product is CASSRGTGERKLFF.